This T cell receptor (beta chain) was identified during a study of T cell responses to AZD1222 COVID-19 vaccine. Notes on the study in general: Donors in the cohort were predominantly white British and more often female, and clonal diversity was possibly underestimated.

Clones were sequenced by immunoSEQ multiplex PCR, and TCRdb holds only the in-frame ones, with some missing. The data show 180,000 or so clones, approximately 90% seen once. This CDR3 is 13 amino acids long. Deletions cut 5 bases from V and 4 bases from J, with 11 bases between. The germline V gene has CDR1 SGHTA and CDR2 FQGNSA. This clone appeared once. The antigen remains unidentified. The chain has TRBV7-2 and TRBJ1-1; no firm D call. This material consisted of peripheral blood, taken 28 days after the second AZD1222 dose. The clonotype was recovered from an adult who received the AZD1222 COVID-19 vaccine. The CDR3 loop reads CASSINRVTEAFF. The CDR3 bases are TGTGCCAGCAGCATTAATCGAGTCACTGAAGCTTTCTTT.